The source of this T cell receptor (beta chain) is a study of T cell repertoires in breast cancer (dated by TCRdb to 2015 to 2016). Study-wide context: Tumors, lymph nodes and peripheral blood lymphocytes from breast cancer patients were profiled in the study, along with peripheral blood from healthy control donors. Controls included nine healthy donors of an age range similar to the patients. The majority of the 21 patient tumors analyzed for shared TCRs were ER+/PR+. Tumor-free lymph nodes were processed without enzymatic digestion, and Ficoll was used to separate blood samples. Tumors and tumor-involved lymph nodes were minced and digested with Liberase and DNase, then filtered through 70-um and 40-um filters. Sequencing yielded on average about 500,000 sequences per sample and 7.5 to 10 reads per input cell. The study reasoned that TCRs shared between breast cancer patients would target shared antigens, given breast cancer's low mutational burden and rare common mutations.

To analyze paired alpha-beta TCRs of CD8+ T cells, the researchers used an expanded emulsion RT-PCR method with primers covering all TCR V genes. Before emulsion RT-PCR, CD8+ T cells were isolated using a CD8 positive selection kit and then incubated overnight in approximately 10 IU/mL IL-2. Worth noting for this clonotype: It has no known antigen specificity. Compared with germline, one end of the junction differs, possibly owing to a read error.

The research as a whole found: Emulsion RT-PCR was regarded as qualitative rather than quantitative, because clone recovery was skewed by transcript abundance and primer differences. Shared TCRs were encoded by various nucleotide sequences, which suggests selection and expansion based on antigen. Possible tumor specificity was suggested for eighteen TCR pairs that were shared across seven or more patient tumors yet rarely found in control blood. About fourfold more TCRs were shared with matched tumor repertoires by tumor-involved sentinel lymph nodes than by tumor-free nodes (around 8.2% versus 1.8%). Genuine antitumor clones may have been missed because singleton TCRs were discarded and only part of each tumor was sampled. TRBV7 predominated among shared TCRs, which may reflect tumor recognition or a mispriming bias from eight TRBV7 primers.

The CDR3 spans 13 residues, from the cysteine through the phenylalanine. The entry retains the CDR3 DNA only, 39 bases that are in frame from base 1. From the germline V gene, CDR1 is SGHTA and CDR2 is FQGTGA. Library preparation used emulsion pairing. Unpaired genes were suppressed in a second nested PCR with blocking oligos, after which Illumina adaptors and barcodes were added in a third nested PCR. Each emulsion RT-PCR master mix contained about 5,000-260,000 T cells, with C-region, Stepout and V-region primers. The Micellula Emulsion and Purification Kit was used to make the emulsions, and Qiagen OneStep RT-PCR reagents were used for RT-PCR. Pooled libraries were sequenced with paired-end 2 x 250 reads on an Illumina MiSeq. The original pipeline was this. Read pairs were joined in Galaxy and clipped at the engineered overlap into separate alpha and beta files, and reads that were not clipped were discarded. To assign alpha-beta pairs, the researchers used CompleteTCR, a MiTCR-based pipeline that relies on an R script to link chains sharing read cluster identifiers. TCR sequences seen only once, which were about 1-3.2%, were removed as potential sequencing errors. TCRdb passed the public sequencing reads through fastp at Q25 and MiXCR, retaining productive beta sequences. Entries are consolidated by CDR3 protein sequence, retaining the most common genes and DNA. Here the V and J calls rest on TCRdb's processing, not on the authors' analysis. The sample table contains around 140 distinct CDR3 sequences; only one count was recorded for 25% to 30% of them. The ten largest clones represent over 75% of the sample.

The sequence derives from a pool of human donors with breast cancer or a healthy control (not recorded which). The rearrangement combines TRBV7-3 with TRBJ1-2; a tentative D match to TRBD1 spans 6 bases. Sequencing was done on a sample of CD8+ T cells. CDR3 reads: CTSRLNGGYGYKF. Read as DNA, the sequence is TGTACCAGCAGATTAAACGGGGGCTATGGATACAAATTC.